Sequencing of this TCR beta chain was carried out in a study of cytomegalovirus exposure and HLA in healthy donors. The study, taken as a whole, reports: The study carried out a later analysis of TCR beta sequences. It associated approximately 17,000 of them with specific HLA alleles at a false discovery rate of 0.05.

A remark on this clone: As yet, its antigen is unknown.

The PCR employed 60 Vbeta primers together with 13 Jbeta primers. Clones were read by immunoSEQ multiplex PCR, and TCRdb kept only the in-frame ones, dropping some. The sample records fewer than 150,000 clones, 85% to 90% being singletons. The study sampled nominally healthy donors, though unrecorded immune exposures were likely. Sequencing was carried out using PBMCs. The origin of this receptor is a woman aged 25 to 39 in good health and CMV-seropositive.

CDR3 in DNA: TGCGCCAGCAGACCCCCGGGACTAGCGGGGGTCCAAGGGACCGGGGAGCTGTTTTTT. It yields the protein CASRPPGLAGVQGTGELFF. J is TRBJ2-2 and V is TRBV5-1; 14 bases agree with TRBD2. The V and J ends lost 5 bases and 5 bases, in that order; junction bases with no gene match: 14. CDR1 is SGHRS, CDR2 YFSETQ, per germline. The CDR3 runs to 19 residues.